This T cell receptor beta chain was documented in a study of blood T cell repertoires in COVID-19. Study in general: Whether acute or convalescent, the COVID-19 samples came from the United States, Italy and Spain. T cells, B-cell-depleted T cells, or PBMCs supplied cDNA or gDNA.

With 5 bases removed from V and 0 bases from J, the gap between germline ends came to 13 bases. Per germline, CDR1 MNHEY and CDR2 SVGAGI. The CDR3 is made up of 15 amino acids. The authors' processing: Nucleated cell number was recorded as an estimate derived from reference gene primer amplification. TCRdb's copy holds only in-frame clones and misses some; the assay was immunoSEQ multiplex PCR. V and J calls plus clone size are reproduced from that table; the DNA served to infer D and trimming. The repertoire includes about 5,900 clones, 90% of them detected once, and about 6.1% sits in the top ten. The clonotype originates from a man between 60 and 70 years old with acute or convalescent COVID-19. The source material was peripheral blood. The chain couples TRBV6-5 to TRBJ2-5; a possible D gene is TRBD1 (6 bases). In nucleotides, the CDR3 is TGTGCCAGCAGTCCCATAAGGGGGAACCAAGAGACCCAGTACTTC. Its translation: CASSPIRGNQETQYF.